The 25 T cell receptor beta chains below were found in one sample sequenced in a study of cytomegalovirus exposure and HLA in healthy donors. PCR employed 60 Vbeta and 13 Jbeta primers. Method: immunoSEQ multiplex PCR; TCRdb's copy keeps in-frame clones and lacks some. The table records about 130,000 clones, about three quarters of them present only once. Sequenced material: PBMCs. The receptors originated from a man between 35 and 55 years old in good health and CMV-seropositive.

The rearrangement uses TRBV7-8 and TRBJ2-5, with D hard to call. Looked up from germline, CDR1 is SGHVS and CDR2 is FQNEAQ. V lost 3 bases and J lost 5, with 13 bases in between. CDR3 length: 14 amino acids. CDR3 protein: CASSFYIAGETQYF. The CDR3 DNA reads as TGTGCCAGCAGCTTCTACATTGCCGGGGAGACCCAGTACTTC. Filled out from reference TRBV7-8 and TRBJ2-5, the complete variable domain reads GAGVSQSPRYKVAKRGQDVALRCDPISGHVSLFWYQQALGQGPEFLTYFQNEAQLDKSGLPSDRFFAERPEGSVSTLKIQRTQQEDSAVYLCASSFYIAGETQYFGPGTRLLVL.

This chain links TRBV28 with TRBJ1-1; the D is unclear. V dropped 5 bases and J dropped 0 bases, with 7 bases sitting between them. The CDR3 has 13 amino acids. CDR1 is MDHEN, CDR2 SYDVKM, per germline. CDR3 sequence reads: CASSTEVNTEAFF. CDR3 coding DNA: TGTGCCAGCAGTACAGAAGTGAACACTGAAGCTTTCTTT.

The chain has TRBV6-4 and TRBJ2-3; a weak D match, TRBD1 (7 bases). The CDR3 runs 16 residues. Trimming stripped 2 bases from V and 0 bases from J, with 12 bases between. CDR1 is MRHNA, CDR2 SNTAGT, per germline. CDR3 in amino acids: CASSDGQGGSTDTQYF. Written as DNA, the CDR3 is TGTGCCAGCAGTGACGGTCAGGGGGGAAGCACAGATACGCAGTATTTT.

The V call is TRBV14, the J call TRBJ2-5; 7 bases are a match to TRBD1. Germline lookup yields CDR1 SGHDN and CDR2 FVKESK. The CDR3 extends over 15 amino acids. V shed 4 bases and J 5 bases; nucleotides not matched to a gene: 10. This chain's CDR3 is CASSLLQGTHETQYF. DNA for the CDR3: TGTGCCAGCAGCCTTCTACAGGGGACCCATGAGACCCAGTACTTC.

The CDR3 DNA sequence: TGTGCCAGTAGTAGTGGACAGTTCGGTCCCCAGCATTTT. Its translation: CASSSGQFGPQHF. The chain combines TRBV19 with TRBJ1-5, with a weak D call TRBD1 (6 bases). Between the trimmed V and J ends, which lost 4 bases and 10 bases, there was a span of 14 bases. Germline-derived CDR1 and CDR2 are LNHDA and SQIVND (reference sequence). This CDR3 has 13 amino acids.

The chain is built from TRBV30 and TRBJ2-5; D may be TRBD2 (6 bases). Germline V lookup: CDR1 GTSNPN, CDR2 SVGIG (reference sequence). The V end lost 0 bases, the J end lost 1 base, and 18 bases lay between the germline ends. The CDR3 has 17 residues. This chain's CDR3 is CAWSVRTWREGQETQYF. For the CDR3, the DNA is TGTGCCTGGAGTGTAAGGACGTGGAGGGAAGGCCAAGAGACCCAGTACTTC. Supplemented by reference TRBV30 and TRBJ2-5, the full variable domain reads SQTIHQWPATLVQPVGSPLSLECTVEGTSNPNLYWYRQAAGRGLQLLFYSVGIGQISSEVPQNLSASRPQDRQFILSSKKLLLSDSGFYLCAWSVRTWREGQETQYFGPGTRLLVL.

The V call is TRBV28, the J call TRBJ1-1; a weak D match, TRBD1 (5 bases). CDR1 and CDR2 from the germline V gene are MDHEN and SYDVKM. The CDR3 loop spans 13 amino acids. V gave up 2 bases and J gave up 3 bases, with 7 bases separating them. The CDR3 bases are TGTGCCAGCAGTTTAATCAGGGACACTGAAGCTTTCTTT. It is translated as CASSLIRDTEAFF.

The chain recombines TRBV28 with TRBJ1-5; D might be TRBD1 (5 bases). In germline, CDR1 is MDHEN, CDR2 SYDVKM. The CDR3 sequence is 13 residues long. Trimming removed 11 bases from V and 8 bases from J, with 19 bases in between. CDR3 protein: CAAGIGSDKPQHF. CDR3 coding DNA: TGTGCCGCAGGGATAGGCAGCGACAAGCCCCAGCATTTT.

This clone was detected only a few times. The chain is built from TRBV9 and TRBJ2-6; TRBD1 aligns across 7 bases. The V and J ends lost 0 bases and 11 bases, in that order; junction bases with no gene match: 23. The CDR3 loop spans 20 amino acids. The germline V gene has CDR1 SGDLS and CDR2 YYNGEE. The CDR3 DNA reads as TGTGCCAGCAGCGTAGGGACAGCCCTTCGGACAGGCCCTTTGAGTTACGTCCTGACTTTC. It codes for CASSVGTALRTGPLSYVLTF.

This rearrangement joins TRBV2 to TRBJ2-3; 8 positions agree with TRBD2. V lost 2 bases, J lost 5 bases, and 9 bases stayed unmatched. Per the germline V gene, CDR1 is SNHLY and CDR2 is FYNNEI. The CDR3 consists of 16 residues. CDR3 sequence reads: CASSERAGAGGDTQYF. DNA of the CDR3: TGTGCCAGCAGTGAAAGAGCGGGGGCCGGGGGAGATACGCAGTATTTT. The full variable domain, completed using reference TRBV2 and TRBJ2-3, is EPEVTQTPSHQVTQMGQEVILRCVPISNHLYFYWYRQILGQKVEFLVSFYNNEISEKSEIFDDQFSVERPDGSNFTLKIRSTKLEDSAMYFCASSERAGAGGDTQYFGPGTRLTVL.

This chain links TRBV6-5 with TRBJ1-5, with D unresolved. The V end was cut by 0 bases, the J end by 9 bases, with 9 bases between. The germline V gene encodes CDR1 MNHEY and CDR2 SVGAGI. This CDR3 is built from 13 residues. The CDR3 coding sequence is TGTGCCAGCAGTTACTCGAAGAGTGGGCCCCAGCATTTT. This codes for CASSYSKSGPQHF.

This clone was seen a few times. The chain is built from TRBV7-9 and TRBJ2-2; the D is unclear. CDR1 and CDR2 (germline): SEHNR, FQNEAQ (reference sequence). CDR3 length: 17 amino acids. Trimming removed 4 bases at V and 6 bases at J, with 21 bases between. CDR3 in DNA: TGTGCCAGCAGCTATCCCGGTGGGCCTATTCTCGCCGGGGAGCTGTTTTTT. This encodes CASSYPGGPILAGELFF.

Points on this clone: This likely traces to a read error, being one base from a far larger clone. CDR3 sequence reads: CASSSPRTQGSSPLHF. The CDR3 DNA sequence: TGTGCCAGCAGCTCCCCCCGCACCCAGGGGAGTTCACCCCTCCACTTT. The rearrangement joins TRBV5-8 to TRBJ1-6; tentative D call: TRBD1 (6 bases). Germline assignment: CDR1 SGHTS and CDR2 YDEGEE. The V and J ends lost 3 bases and 9 bases respectively, with 19 bases between them. The CDR3 sequence is 16 residues long.

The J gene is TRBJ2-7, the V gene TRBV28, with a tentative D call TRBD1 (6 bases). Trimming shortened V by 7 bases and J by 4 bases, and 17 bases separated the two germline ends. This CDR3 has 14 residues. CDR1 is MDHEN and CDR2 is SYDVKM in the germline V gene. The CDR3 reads CASNGTPPDYEQYF. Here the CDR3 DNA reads TGTGCCAGCAACGGGACACCACCGGATTACGAGCAGTACTTC.

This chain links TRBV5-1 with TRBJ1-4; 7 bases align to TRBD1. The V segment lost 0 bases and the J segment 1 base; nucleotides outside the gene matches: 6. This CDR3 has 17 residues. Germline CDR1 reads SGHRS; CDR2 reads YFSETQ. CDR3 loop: CASSLGQGLRTNEKLFF. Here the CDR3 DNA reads TGCGCCAGCAGCTTGGGACAGGGCCTCCGAACTAATGAAAAACTGTTTTTT.

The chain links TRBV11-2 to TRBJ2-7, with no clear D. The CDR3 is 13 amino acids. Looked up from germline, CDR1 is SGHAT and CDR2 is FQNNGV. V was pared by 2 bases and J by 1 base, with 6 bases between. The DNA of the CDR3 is TGTGCCAGCAGCTTACAAACTTCCTACGAGCAGTACTTC. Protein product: CASSLQTSYEQYF.

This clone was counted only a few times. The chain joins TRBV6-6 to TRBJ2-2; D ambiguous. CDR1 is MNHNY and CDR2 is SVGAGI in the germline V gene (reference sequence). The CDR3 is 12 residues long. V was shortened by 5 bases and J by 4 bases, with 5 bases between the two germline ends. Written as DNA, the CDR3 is TGTGCCAGCAGTCAGATCACCGGGGAGCTGTTTTTT. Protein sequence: CASSQITGELFF.

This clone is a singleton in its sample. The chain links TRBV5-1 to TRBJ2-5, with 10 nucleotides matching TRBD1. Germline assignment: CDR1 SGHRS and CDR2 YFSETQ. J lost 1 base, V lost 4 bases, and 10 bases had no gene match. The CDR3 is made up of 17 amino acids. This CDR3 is CASSPTGQGVTQETQYF. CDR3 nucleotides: TGCGCCAGCAGCCCGACCGGACAGGGGGTTACCCAAGAGACCCAGTACTTC.

The CDR3 coding sequence is TGTGCCAGCAGTTTACCTACCCTAGCGGGACAAAACAATGAGCAGTTCTTC. Translation: CASSLPTLAGQNNEQFF. V and J are TRBV27 and TRBJ2-1; 9 bases agree with TRBD2. Looked up from germline, CDR1 is MNHEY and CDR2 is SMNVEV (reference sequence). The CDR3 spans 17 residues. V trimming: 2 bases; J trimming: 5 bases; junction bases outside the gene matches: 10.

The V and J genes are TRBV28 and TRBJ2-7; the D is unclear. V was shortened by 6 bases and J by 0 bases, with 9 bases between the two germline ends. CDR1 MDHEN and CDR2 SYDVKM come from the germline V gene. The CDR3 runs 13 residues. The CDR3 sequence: CASSTPGSYEQYF. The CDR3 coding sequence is TGTGCCAGCAGCACACCGGGCTCCTACGAGCAGTACTTC.

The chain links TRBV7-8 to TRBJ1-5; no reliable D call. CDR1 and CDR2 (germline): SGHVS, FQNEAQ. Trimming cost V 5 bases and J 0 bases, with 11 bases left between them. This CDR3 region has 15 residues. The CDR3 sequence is CASSRGTLSNQPQHF. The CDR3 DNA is TGTGCCAGCAGCCGGGGAACTCTTAGCAATCAGCCCCAGCATTTT.

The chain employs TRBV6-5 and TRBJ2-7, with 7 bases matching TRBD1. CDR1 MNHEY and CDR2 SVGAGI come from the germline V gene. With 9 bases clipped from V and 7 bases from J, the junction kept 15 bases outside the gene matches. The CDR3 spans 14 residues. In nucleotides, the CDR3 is TGTGCCAGTTCGACAGGGTGGATAGCAGGGGAGCAGTACTTC. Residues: CASSTGWIAGEQYF.

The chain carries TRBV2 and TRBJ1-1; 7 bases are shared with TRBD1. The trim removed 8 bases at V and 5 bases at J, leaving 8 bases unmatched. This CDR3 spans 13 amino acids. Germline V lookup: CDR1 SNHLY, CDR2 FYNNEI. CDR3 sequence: CASSRDSETEAFF. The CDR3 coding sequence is TGTGCCAGCTCCCGGGACAGTGAGACTGAAGCTTTCTTT.

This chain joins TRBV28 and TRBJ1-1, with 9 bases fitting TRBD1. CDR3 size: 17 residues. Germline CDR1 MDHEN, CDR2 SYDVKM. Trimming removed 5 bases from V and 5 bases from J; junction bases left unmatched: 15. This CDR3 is CASSLYGTGRGRTEAFF. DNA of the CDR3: TGTGCCAGCAGTCTATACGGGACAGGGAGGGGAAGGACTGAAGCTTTCTTT.

CDR3 DNA sequence: TGTGCCAGCAGGAGACAGGGGGCGGCTAATGAAAAACTGTTTTTT. It yields the protein CASRRQGAANEKLFF. The chain links TRBV2 to TRBJ1-4; TRBD1 agrees at 10 bases. CDR1 is SNHLY and CDR2 is FYNNEI in the germline V gene. V lost 6 bases to trimming and J lost 3 bases; unmatched junction nucleotides: 4. The CDR3 runs 15 residues.